These T cell receptor beta chains were read from a single sample in a study of T cells after yellow fever vaccination. TCRdb redid the calling of the 5' RACE reads with MiXCR, one entry per CDR3 protein. This sample has just under 600,000 distinct CDR3 sequences, with roughly 13% found just once. Specimen: PBMCs, collected on the day of the yellow fever booster vaccination. All receptors come from a man aged 30 to 39 who received the YFV17D yellow fever vaccine. The CDR3 runs from the conserved cysteine through the conserved F or W. A D gene is named only where the DNA matches it firmly. The size of a clone is reported for some rows only, either as once, few or many, or as a class for expanded clones.

size,V,J,D,DNA,CDR3
-,TRBV19,TRBJ2-7,-,TGTGCCAGTAGTGTGCGGTTTGGGACCTACGAGCAGTACTTC,CASSVRFGTYEQYF
few,TRBV6-1,TRBJ2-2,TRBD2,TGTGCCAGCGGAAACGGGGGGTACAACACCGGGGAGCTGTTTTTT,CASGNGGYNTGELFF
once,TRBV7-9,TRBJ1-1,-,TGTGCCAGCAGCCCCCAACAGGTGGGCAATTCTGAAGCTTTCTTT,CASSPQQVGNSEAFF
-,TRBV6-5,TRBJ2-7,-,TGTGCCAGCAGTTACTTGAAAACAGGGTCTTACGAGCAGTACTTC,CASSYLKTGSYEQYF
many,TRBV7-8,TRBJ2-3,-,TGTGCCAGCAGCAAATCGGGTCCGAGCACAGATACGCAGTATTTT,CASSKSGPSTDTQYF
few,TRBV7-9,TRBJ2-7,-,TGTGCCAGCAGGGCGGAGGGGGACGAGCAGTACTTC,CASRAEGDEQYF
few,TRBV20-1,TRBJ2-2,TRBD2,TGCAGTGCTAGGGGGACTAGCGATGCCGGGGAGCTGTTTTTT,CSARGTSDAGELFF
-,TRBV29-1,TRBJ2-3,-,TGCAGCGCCAGACGGACTAGCACAGATACGCAGTATTTT,CSARRTSTDTQYF
few,TRBV5-1,TRBJ2-1,TRBD1,TGCGCCAGCAGCACCACAGGGGTTGCCTACAATGAGCAGTTCTTC,CASSTTGVAYNEQFF
-,TRBV7-2,TRBJ2-7,-,TGTGCCAGCATGGGGGGAGACGGTAGTTTCCTCTACGAGCAGTACTTC,CASMGGDGSFLYEQYF
-,TRBV7-2,TRBJ2-1,-,TGTGCCAGCAGGCCTACCATACGGGGCCTCTCCTACAATGAGCAGTTCTTC,CASRPTIRGLSYNEQFF
few,TRBV18,TRBJ2-5,-,TGTGCCAGCTCACCAAATCGGGCCGAAGAGACCCAGTACTTC,CASSPNRAEETQYF
few,TRBV18,TRBJ2-7,-,TGTGCCAGCTCACCACGGAATAGCGGCAGCTCCTACGAGCAGTACTTC,CASSPRNSGSSYEQYF
many,TRBV6-2/TRBV6-3,TRBJ2-2,-,TGTGCCAGCACCATAGGGGGGGAGCTGTTTTTT,CASTIGGELFF
few,TRBV6-5,TRBJ1-4,-,TGTGCCAGCAGTTACGACCTCGCCGGGACTAAAAAACTGTTTTTT,CASSYDLAGTKKLFF
-,TRBV24-1,TRBJ2-3,TRBD1,TGTGCCACTCTCCCAGGGACAGACTGCACAGATACGCAGTATTTT,CATLPGTDCTDTQYF
-,TRBV6-5,TRBJ1-1,TRBD1,TGTGCCAGCAGTTACTCATCCGGGACAGGCCGATTTGAGGGCACTGAAGCTTTCTTT,CASSYSSGTGRFEGTEAFF
few,TRBV18,TRBJ2-7,-,TGTGCCAGCTCACCCCGTCGACAGACCTACGAGCAGTACTTC,CASSPRRQTYEQYF
-,TRBV27,TRBJ2-2,-,TGTGCCAGCAGTAAACCAAACACCGGGGAGCTGTTTTTT,CASSKPNTGELFF
many,TRBV20-1,TRBJ1-2,TRBD1,TGCAGTGCTTGGGACAGGGGGGACTATGGCTACACCTTC,CSAWDRGDYGYTF
few,TRBV7-8,TRBJ1-1,TRBD1,TGTGCCAGCAGCGCTGGACAGGGGGCGTCACTTCGGGACACTGAAGCTTTCTTT,CASSAGQGASLRDTEAFF
-,TRBV12-3/TRBV12-4,TRBJ1-2,TRBD1,TGTGCCAGCAGCCCGGGGGGACAGGGAGGTGGCTACACCTTC,CASSPGGQGGGYTF
-,TRBV5-4,TRBJ2-1,TRBD2,TGTGCCAGCAGCTTTACGGGAGGATGGGAGCAGTTCTTC,CASSFTGGWEQFF
many,TRBV7-9,TRBJ1-1,-,TGTGCCAGCAGCTTTGAGGGCCGGGACACTGAAGCTTTCTTT,CASSFEGRDTEAFF
many,TRBV5-1,TRBJ2-5,-,TGCGCCAGCTGGGATCTTTGGGAGACCCAGTACTTC,CASWDLWETQYF
-,TRBV28,TRBJ2-3,TRBD2,TGTGCCACAAGCCAGCGGGACCCTAGCACAGATACGCAGTATTTT,CATSQRDPSTDTQYF
-,TRBV20-1,TRBJ2-1,-,TGCAGTGCTAGAGAACCCATAGCCAGCTCCTACAATGAGCAGTTCTTC,CSAREPIASSYNEQFF
few,TRBV6-1,TRBJ2-1,-,TGTGCCAGCAGACTAAGACAGGTCAGCTCCTACAATGAGCAGTTCTTC,CASRLRQVSSYNEQFF
-,TRBV3-1,TRBJ1-2,TRBD1,TGTGCCAGCAGCCTCTCCTACAGGGGGGGGCCCTATGTCTACACCTTC,CASSLSYRGGPYVYTF
few,TRBV27,TRBJ1-5,TRBD1,TGTGCCAGCAGAGACAGGGGGTTGGGGAGCAATCAGCCCCAGCATTTT,CASRDRGLGSNQPQHF